Here is one TCR beta chain with its context. As yet, its antigen is unknown. This specimen comes from a study of response to subunit inactivated influenza vaccine. Regarding the study as a whole: Authors suggested seasonal influenza vaccinations each recruit few new T cells.

TCRdb re-derived calls from the RT-PCR reads in MiXCR, one entry per CDR3 protein. Among about 530,000 distinct CDR3 sequences listed, roughly 13% were seen once. The length of the CDR3 is 18 residues. V was clipped by 0 bases and J by 3 bases, with 22 bases between them. Germline assignment: CDR1 SGHRS and CDR2 YFSETQ. This TCR came from a man between 45 and 60 years old who received an inactivated influenza vaccine. The chain couples TRBV5-1 to TRBJ2-7; D is tentatively TRBD1 or TRBD2 (6 bases each). The sequences come from PBMCs from blood, collected around seven weeks after vaccination. The CDR3 nucleotides read TGCGCCAGCAGCTTGGCGGGGGCCGGCTACAATCTTAACTACGAGCAGTACTTC. Encoded protein: CASSLAGAGYNLNYEQYF.